Presented here are 18 T cell receptor beta chains from one specimen sequenced in a study of blood T cell repertoires in COVID-19. The protocol was immunoSEQ multiplex PCR, while the TCRdb copy is restricted to in-frame clones and leaves out a portion. The sample includes around 220,000 clones, 70% to 90% of them seen just once. The sample consisted of peripheral blood. All receptors come from a woman aged 45-65 years with COVID-19, enrolled during active disease.

The chain combines TRBV6-5 with TRBJ2-7; maybe TRBD1 (6 bases). The V end lost 5 bases, the J end lost 4 bases, and 12 bases lay between the germline ends. Germline CDR1 is MNHEY and CDR2 is SVGAGI. This CDR3 has 13 amino acids. CDR3 DNA sequence: TGTGCCAGCAGTATTACAGGGAAGTACGAGCAGTACGTC. Its protein is CASSITGKYEQYV.

The chain has TRBV9 and TRBJ2-4; D remains unclear. From germline, CDR1 is SGDLS and CDR2 YYNGEE. The CDR3 consists of 14 residues. Trimming stripped 0 bases from V and 6 bases from J, with 10 bases between. The CDR3 region is CASSVALDSNIQYF. CDR3 DNA: TGTGCCAGCAGCGTAGCCCTAGATTCAAACATTCAGTACTTC.

The chain links TRBV3-1 (or the pseudogene TRBV3-2) to TRBJ2-3; TRBD2 aligns across 8 bases. The CDR3 runs 15 residues. Losses at the gene ends were 0 bases for V and 2 bases for J; bases not matched to a gene: 1. Per germline, CDR1 LGHDT and CDR2 YNNKEL (reference sequence). CDR3 in amino acids: CASSQEAGATDTQYF. DNA for the CDR3: TGTGCCAGCAGCCAAGAAGCGGGAGCCACAGATACGCAGTATTTT.

The rearrangement joins TRBV7-8 to TRBJ1-1; 8 bases fit TRBD1. CDR1 is SGHVS, CDR2 FQNEAQ, per germline. The CDR3 is 14 residues long. J gave up 4 bases and V 5 bases, and 6 bases lay outside the gene matches. CDR3 nucleotides: TGTGCCAGCAGCCCCTGGACAGGGAGCACTGAAGCTTTCTTT. Amino acid sequence: CASSPWTGSTEAFF.

The V gene is TRBV29-1, the J gene TRBJ2-6, with D maybe TRBD1 (6 bases). The CDR3 totals 12 residues. Germline values: CDR1 SQVTM, CDR2 ANQGSEA. The V end was cut by 3 bases, the J end by 6 bases, with 6 bases between. The CDR3 here is CSVEGAANVLTF. The CDR3 nucleotides read TGCAGCGTTGAGGGGGCGGCCAACGTCCTGACTTTC.

This rearrangement joins TRBV24-1 to TRBJ2-2; 7 bases fit TRBD1. The CDR3 is made up of 17 amino acids. Germline-derived CDR1 and CDR2 are KGHDR and SFDVKD. The V segment lost 1 base and the J segment 1 base; nucleotides outside the gene matches: 5. CDR3 sequence reads: CATSDLKGALNTGELFF. CDR3 coding DNA: TGTGCCACCAGTGATTTAAAGGGGGCTTTGAACACCGGGGAGCTGTTTTTT.

About this clone itself: This specimen includes other DNA sequences encoding the same CDR3. This sequence joins TRBV9 and TRBJ2-3; D not certain. CDR1 SGDLS and CDR2 YYNGEE come from the germline V gene. V lost 4 bases, J lost 2 bases, and 5 bases lay in between. The CDR3 spans 12 residues. For the CDR3, the DNA is TGTGCCAGCAGCCCACACACAGATACGCAGTATTTT. Residues: CASSPHTDTQYF.

This chain links TRBV5-1 with TRBJ1-1; D remains unclear. CDR3 length equals 13 residues. Trimming shortened V by 2 bases and J by 5 bases, and 10 bases separated the two germline ends. Germline assignment: CDR1 SGHRS and CDR2 YFSETQ. The DNA for the CDR3 is TGCGCCAGCAGCTTCACGGCGGGGACTGAAGCTTTCTTT. The encoded protein is CASSFTAGTEAFF.

The V and J genes are TRBV5-1 and TRBJ1-1; D remains ambiguous. Trimming removed 4 bases from V and 0 bases from J, with 7 bases in between. CDR3 size: 13 residues. CDR1 and CDR2 from the germline V gene are SGHRS and YFSETQ. This CDR3 reads CASSDGLNTEAFF. In nucleotides, the CDR3 is TGCGCCAGCAGCGACGGGTTGAACACTGAAGCTTTCTTT.

Details on this clone: Within the sample, other DNA sequences also encode this same CDR3. V and J are TRBV18 and TRBJ1-2; no reliable D call. V was pared by 3 bases and J by 2 bases, with 7 bases between. The CDR3 sequence is 13 residues long. The V gene's germline CDR1 is KGHSH and CDR2 LQKENI. CDR3 sequence: CASSPDSNYGYTF. The CDR3 nucleotides read TGTGCCAGCTCACCGGACTCAAACTATGGCTACACCTTC.

This rearrangement joins TRBV5-6 to TRBJ1-2, with D unclear. V was cut by 0 bases and J by 2 bases, with 14 bases left in between. The CDR3 covers 16 residues. From germline, CDR1 is SGHDT and CDR2 YYEEEE. CDR3 in amino acids: CASSLDPGLKNYGYTF. CDR3 nucleotides: TGTGCCAGCAGCTTGGACCCTGGACTGAAGAACTATGGCTACACCTTC.

In DNA, the CDR3 is TGTGCCATCAGTGATCCGCGGGGGGCGGATGCCGGGGAGCTGTTTTTT. As protein: CAISDPRGADAGELFF. J is TRBJ2-2 and V is TRBV10-3; the match to TRBD2 covers 8 bases. Unmatched junction bases numbered 9, after V lost 3 bases and J lost 6 bases. The CDR3 extends over 16 amino acids. CDR1 ENHRY and CDR2 SYGVKD come from the germline V gene.

The chain recombines TRBV9 with TRBJ1-1; the D is unclear. The CDR3 runs 13 residues. Germline V CDR1 and CDR2: SGDLS, YYNGEE. V was trimmed by 4 bases and J by 1 base, leaving 8 bases between them. CDR3 nucleotides: TGTGCCAGCAGCACCCCAGGGAACACTGAAGCTTTCTTT. Amino acids: CASSTPGNTEAFF. Based on the CDR3 plus reference TRBV9 and TRBJ1-1, the full variable domain is DSGVTQTPKHLITATGQRVTLRCSPRSGDLSVYWYQQSLDQGLQFLIQYYNGEERAKGNILERFSAQQFPDLHSELNLSSLELGDSALYFCASSTPGNTEAFFGQGTRLTVV.

The chain carries TRBV6-5 and TRBJ1-6; the D is unclear. Germline CDR1 and CDR2: MNHEY and SVGAGI. This CDR3 comprises 15 residues. V was clipped by 2 bases and J by 7 bases, with 12 bases between them. The CDR3 bases are TGTGCCAGCAGTTACCAACCGGGCGGGAATTCACCCCTCCACTTT. Amino acid sequence: CASSYQPGGNSPLHF.

J is TRBJ2-2 and V is TRBV5-6, with TRBD2 matching over 8 bases. The CDR3 has 14 residues. V shed 4 bases, J shed 15 bases, and the junction held 14 bases outside the gene matches. The germline gives CDR1 SGHDT, CDR2 YYEEEE. The CDR3 reads CASSPRTSPQSMFF. For the CDR3, the DNA is TGTGCCAGCAGCCCCCGGACTAGCCCCCAGTCGATGTTTTTT.

This chain uses TRBV6-1 with TRBJ2-3, with 8 bases fitting TRBD2. The J segment lost 6 bases and the V segment lost 1 base, leaving 9 bases of the junction unmatched. Germline V CDR1 and CDR2: MNHNS, SASEGT. The CDR3 totals 16 residues. The CDR3 here is CASSEGAGGPSDTQYF. In DNA form, the CDR3 reads TGTGCCAGCAGTGAAGGGGCGGGGGGCCCTTCGGATACGCAGTATTTT.

The CDR3 DNA follows: TGTGCCAGCAACGGCCCGGGGGGGAACAATGAGCAGTTCTTC. Translating it yields CASNGPGGNNEQFF. V usage is TRBV6-5 and J usage is TRBJ2-1; 8 bases line up with TRBD2. The V gene's germline CDR1 is MNHEY and CDR2 SVGAGI. This CDR3 is built from 14 residues. Trimming at V came to 7 bases and at J to 5 bases, leaving 7 bases not matched to a gene.

The chain carries TRBV2 and TRBJ1-1; D ambiguous. Trimming removed 6 bases at V and 1 base at J, with 9 bases between. CDR1 and CDR2 (germline): SNHLY, FYNNEI. The CDR3 totals 13 residues. The CDR3 DNA is TGTGCCAGCAGGGCTAACAGGAACACTGAAGCTTTCTTT. Protein product: CASRANRNTEAFF.